These 22 T cell receptor beta chains share one sample of origin, sequenced in a study of CD8 T cells in ankylosing spondylitis. A single record per CDR3 protein comes from TCRdb applying MiXCR to the 5' RACE reads. The sample records 130,000 or so distinct CDR3 sequences, 6% to 8.5% being singletons. The sequenced sample was blood, either unsorted or a sorted T cell fraction (not recorded which). The receptors come from a male donor with ankylosing spondylitis or in good health (not recorded which).

In this sample, this clonotype turned up many times. The chain carries TRBV29-1 and TRBJ2-7; a possible D gene is TRBD1 (6 bases). Germline CDR1 and CDR2: SQVTM and ANQGSEA. Trimming left V 8 bases short and J 0 bases short, with 14 bases between. This CDR3 has 13 residues. CDR3 bases: TGCAGCATAAGGACAGACAGCTCCTACGAGCAGTACTTC. It codes for CSIRTDSSYEQYF.

The rearrangement uses TRBV29-1 and TRBJ1-3; weak D call: TRBD1 (5 bases). The length of the CDR3 is 14 residues. Germline CDR1 SQVTM, CDR2 ANQGSEA. Trimming took 4 bases from V and 0 from J, leaving 10 bases between them. The CDR3 sequence: CSVAGTTSGNTIYF. CDR3 coding DNA: TGCAGCGTTGCAGGGACCACCTCTGGAAACACCATATATTTT. The whole variable domain, filled in from reference TRBV29-1 and TRBJ1-3, reads SAVISQKPSRDICQRGTSLTIQCQVDSQVTMMFWYRQQPGQSLTLIATANQGSEATYESGFVIDKFPISRPNLTFSTLTVSNMSPEDSSIYLCSVAGTTSGNTIYFGEGSWLTVV.

This clonotype was detected ten times or more. The rearrangement links TRBV4-2 to TRBJ1-4; 9 bases line up with TRBD1. V lost 4 bases and J lost 2; bases outside the gene matches: 8. Germline values: CDR1 LGHNA, CDR2 YNFKEQ. This CDR3 is 17 amino acids long. DNA for the CDR3: TGTGCCAGCAGCCTCGCGAACAGGGGGCGTACTAATGAAAAACTGTTTTTT. As protein: CASSLANRGRTNEKLFF.

In its sample, this clonotype was seen many times. This chain joins TRBV7-3 and TRBJ2-1, with 7 bases fitting TRBD1. The germline gives CDR1 SGHTA, CDR2 FQGTGA. This CDR3 is built from 15 residues. The J segment lost 5 bases and the V segment lost 1 base, leaving 5 bases of the junction unmatched. CDR3 coding DNA: TGTGCCAGCAGCTTAAAGAGGACAGGAGACAATGAGCAGTTCTTC. Translating gives CASSLKRTGDNEQFF.

This clonotype was counted at least ten times. The V gene is TRBV20-1, the J gene TRBJ1-1; no clear D. Trimming shortened V by 3 bases and J by 1 base, and 15 bases separated the two germline ends. CDR1 and CDR2 (germline): DFQATT, SNEGSKA (reference sequence). The CDR3 loop spans 15 amino acids. The CDR3 coding sequence is TGCAGTGCTAGGGACGGGAACCGGGGGAACACTGAAGCTTTCTTT. Its translation is CSARDGNRGNTEAFF.

This clonotype was detected ten times or more. This sequence joins TRBV20-1 and TRBJ2-2, with 10 bases aligning to TRBD2. The CDR3 sequence is 18 residues long. The J segment lost 6 bases and the V segment lost 0 bases, leaving 13 bases of the junction unmatched. Germline CDR1 reads DFQATT; CDR2 reads SNEGSKA (reference sequence). CDR3: CSARDMASGSWVSGELFF. The CDR3 nucleotides are TGCAGTGCTAGAGACATGGCTAGCGGGAGTTGGGTCTCCGGGGAGCTGTTTTTT.

The sample holds many counts of this clonotype. The J gene is TRBJ2-7, the V gene TRBV5-1, with 7 bases aligning to TRBD1. V gave up 3 bases and J gave up 6 bases; unmatched junction bases: 6. This CDR3 is 13 amino acids long. Germline V gene data show CDR1 as SGHRS and CDR2 as YFSETQ. CDR3 sequence: CASSSTGFGEQYF. In DNA, the CDR3 is TGCGCCAGCAGCTCGACAGGGTTTGGCGAGCAGTACTTC. Complete variable domain (other parts from reference TRBV5-1 and TRBJ2-7): KAGVTQTPRYLIKTRGQQVTLSCSPISGHRSVSWYQQTPGQGLQFLFEYFSETQRNKGNFPGRFSGRQFSNSRSEMNVSTLELGDSALYLCASSSTGFGEQYFGPGTRLTVT.

With regard to this clonotype: A much larger clone lies one base from this, so it may be a read error. The gene calls are TRBV29-1 and TRBJ2-1; no clear D gene. The CDR3 has 12 residues. Germline values: CDR1 SQVTM, CDR2 ANQGSEA. The DNA for the CDR3 is TGCGGCGTCAGGACCCTCTCGAGTGAGCAGTTCTTC. It encodes CGVRTLSSEQFF.

Ten or more counts support this clonotype. This sequence joins TRBV3-1 and TRBJ2-5; tentatively, D is TRBD1 or TRBD2 (5 bases each). Trimming removed 8 bases at V and 6 bases at J, with 13 bases between. The germline V gene has CDR1 LGHDT and CDR2 YNNKEL (reference sequence). The CDR3 extends over 12 amino acids. In nucleotides, the CDR3 is TGTGCCAGCCTGGAAGGGGAGAAGACCCAGTACTTC. It yields the protein CASLEGEKTQYF.

This clonotype was counted ten times or more. The chain has TRBV5-1 and TRBJ2-2; 7 nucleotides align to TRBD1. Germline loops: CDR1 SGHRS, CDR2 YFSETQ. The CDR3 loop spans 15 amino acids. V lost 6 bases and J lost 1; bases outside the gene matches: 6. CDR3 sequence (DNA): TGCGCCAGCAACACGGGACAGCTGAACACCGGGGAGCTGTTTTTT. Residues: CASNTGQLNTGELFF.

This clonotype was recorded at least ten times. The chain carries TRBV27 and TRBJ2-5; no clear D gene. This CDR3 has 14 amino acids. Trimming pared 3 bases from V and 5 bases from J, leaving 13 bases between. Germline V CDR1 and CDR2: MNHEY, SMNVEV (reference sequence). The CDR3 sequence: CASSFRSVAETQYF. The CDR3 nucleotides read TGTGCCAGCAGTTTCCGGAGCGTTGCCGAGACCCAGTACTTC.

This clonotype was detected many times. The V call is TRBV5-1, the J call TRBJ2-1; D is ambiguous. Trimming cost V 3 bases and J 13 bases, with 20 bases left between them. Germline V gene sequence: CDR1 SGHRS, CDR2 YFSETQ. The CDR3 loop spans 14 amino acids. This chain's CDR3 is CASSSEGTGSEQFF. CDR3 coding DNA: TGCGCCAGCAGCTCCGAAGGTACCGGCAGTGAACAGTTCTTC.

This clonotype was counted ten times or more. The chain joins TRBV5-1 to TRBJ2-2; D uncertain. The CDR3 length is 13 residues. The V end lost 2 bases, the J end lost 7 bases, and 9 bases lay between the germline ends. Germline assignment: CDR1 SGHRS and CDR2 YFSETQ. This CDR3 is CASSFNSVGELFF. CDR3 sequence (DNA): TGCGCCAGCAGCTTTAATTCGGTCGGGGAGCTGTTTTTT.

Ten or more counts support this clonotype. CDR3 residues: CASSLGSSYEQYF. CDR3 sequence (DNA): TGCGCCAGCAGCTTGGGCAGTTCCTACGAGCAGTACTTC. The rearrangement links TRBV5-1 to TRBJ2-7, with no clear D. Trimming removed 0 bases at V and 1 base at J, with 5 bases between. This CDR3 is built from 13 residues. Per the germline V gene, CDR1 is SGHRS and CDR2 is YFSETQ.

This clonotype was picked up many times. This chain connects TRBV20-1 to TRBJ2-5; D unresolved. Germline CDR1 and CDR2: DFQATT and SNEGSKA (reference sequence). Trimming shortened V by 1 base and J by 1 base, and 7 bases separated the two germline ends. This CDR3 contains 13 residues. Here the CDR3 reads CSARGAGQETQYF. The DNA for the CDR3 is TGCAGTGCTAGAGGGGCAGGCCAAGAGACCCAGTACTTC.

This clonotype occurred many times. This chain connects TRBV11-2 to TRBJ2-7; the D gene could be TRBD1 or TRBD2 (5 bases each). Germline loops: CDR1 SGHAT, CDR2 FQNNGV. V was clipped by 4 bases and J by 3 bases, with 13 bases between them. CDR3 length: 14 residues. CDR3 amino acids: CASSSPGRRYEQYF. For the CDR3, the DNA is TGTGCCAGCAGCTCGCCGGGACGACGCTACGAGCAGTACTTC.

This clonotype was found many times. The V gene is TRBV20-1, the J gene TRBJ2-5; 7 bases are a match to TRBD2. The germline CDR1 and CDR2 sequences are DFQATT and SNEGSKA (reference sequence). This CDR3 is built from 13 residues. V was pared by 4 bases and J by 2 bases, with 4 bases of the junction left unmatched. The CDR3 is CSATGAGQETQYF. As DNA, the CDR3 is TGCAGTGCTACTGGAGCGGGGCAAGAGACCCAGTACTTC.

This clonotype was counted at least ten times. This chain uses TRBV28 with TRBJ2-7, with D perhaps matching TRBD1 (6 bases). The CDR3 runs to 15 residues. Per the germline V gene, CDR1 is MDHEN and CDR2 is SYDVKM. V was shortened by 2 bases and J by 0 bases, with 11 bases between the two germline ends. The CDR3 nucleotides read TGTGCCAGCAGTTTACCTCCGGACAGCTCCTACGAGCAGTACTTC. Translating it yields CASSLPPDSSYEQYF. Full variable domain (outside the CDR3, taken from reference TRBV28 and TRBJ2-7): DVKVTQSSRYLVKRTGEKVFLECVQDMDHENMFWYRQDPGLGLRLIYFSYDVKMKEKGDIPEGYSVSREKKERFSLILESASTNQTSMYLCASSLPPDSSYEQYFGPGTRLTVT.

This clonotype occurred many times. CDR3 protein: CASSPRLENTGELFF. For the CDR3, the DNA is TGCGCCAGCAGTCCCCGACTAGAGAACACCGGGGAGCTGTTTTTT. V usage is TRBV5-1 and J usage is TRBJ2-2, with D possibly being TRBD2 (6 bases). Germline loops: CDR1 SGHRS, CDR2 YFSETQ. The ends were cut back, 5 bases at V and 1 base at J, with 12 bases in the middle. This CDR3 spans 15 amino acids.

This clonotype has ten or more counts. The chain has TRBV15 and TRBJ2-2, with D perhaps TRBD2 (6 bases). Trimming cost V 4 bases and J 3 bases, with 12 bases left between them. CDR1 LNHNV and CDR2 YYDKDF come from the germline V gene (reference sequence). The CDR3 has 15 amino acids. Here the CDR3 reads CATSTPAGHTGELFF. CDR3 in DNA: TGTGCCACCAGCACCCCTGCGGGGCACACCGGGGAGCTGTTTTTT.

This clonotype was recorded many times. This chain uses TRBV11-1 with TRBJ1-5, with a weak D call TRBD1 (6 bases). The ends were cut back, 5 bases at V and 2 bases at J, with 7 bases in the middle. CDR1 is SGHAT and CDR2 is FQDESV in the germline V gene (reference sequence). There are 13 residues in the CDR3. The CDR3 DNA sequence: TGTGCCAGCAGCCCAGGGGGCAATCAGCCCCAGCATTTT. Its protein product is CASSPGGNQPQHF.

This clonotype was observed a handful of times. This chain connects TRBV7-2 to TRBJ1-5, with 8 bases aligning to TRBD1. CDR3 length equals 17 residues. The ends lost 4 bases at V and 4 bases at J; junction bases unmatched: 12. Germline CDR1 SGHTA, CDR2 FQGNSA. The CDR3 DNA reads as TGTGCCAGCAGCTCCCCTCGCCAGGGGGCGCGGAATCAGCCCCAGCATTTT. It is translated as CASSSPRQGARNQPQHF.